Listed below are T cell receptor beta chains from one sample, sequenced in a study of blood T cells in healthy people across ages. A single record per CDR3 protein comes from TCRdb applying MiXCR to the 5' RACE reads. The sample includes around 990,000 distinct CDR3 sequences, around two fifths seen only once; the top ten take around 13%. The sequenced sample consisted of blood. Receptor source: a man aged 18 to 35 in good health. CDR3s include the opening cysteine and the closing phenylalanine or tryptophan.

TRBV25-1,CASSEWGANHPQHF
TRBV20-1,CSARTGSTGELFF
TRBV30,CAWSMGTYNEQYF
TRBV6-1,CASSRATGTGSSYNEQYF
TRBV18,CASPTEGTGDNEQYF
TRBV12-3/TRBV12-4,CASSPSRVAEETQYF
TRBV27,CASSLGSQGHNEQFF
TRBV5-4,CASSPGPEYNEQFF
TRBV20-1,CSGGMTGTAGQPQHF
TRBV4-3,CASSQVTDRVKDTQYF
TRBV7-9,CASSLRSGGALTQYF
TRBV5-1,CASSELEVTDTQYF
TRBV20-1,CSARGMDRPNYGYTF
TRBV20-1,CSASGENYGYTF
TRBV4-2,CASSQITGVNTEAFF
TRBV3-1,CASRTGDEQFF
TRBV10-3,CAISPREVANTGELFF
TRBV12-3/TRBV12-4,CASRITRVFRGETQYF
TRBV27,CASSLFGRSGGYNEQFF
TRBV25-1,CASSPPGTRNYGYTF
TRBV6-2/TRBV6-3,CASSFHDRRRYEQYF
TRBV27,CASIGRSGNEQFF
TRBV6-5,CASSYPSGGAGTDTQYF
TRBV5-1,CASSFQFGAEGQGYEQYF
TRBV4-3,CASSHTGTSTDTQYF
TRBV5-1,CASSYGQGRDNVNEQFF
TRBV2,CASSDVTEIYGYTF
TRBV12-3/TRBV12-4,CASSYLTSYEQYF
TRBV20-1,CSARVVTGGAAGELFF
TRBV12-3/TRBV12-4,CASSSSTTGQIYSNQPQHF
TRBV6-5,CASSRGGLQNTEAFF
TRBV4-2,CASSLQIGTGRGTEAFF
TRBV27,CASRRTVSGTGELFF
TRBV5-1,CASSLGLAGQLQETQYF
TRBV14,CASSSGTSGGAPYNEQFF
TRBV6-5,CASSYSASGGGSEQFF
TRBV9,CASSARDSIGAYEQYF
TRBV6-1,CASDGQGGLRLTNEKLFF
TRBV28,CASRETSGPETQYF
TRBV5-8,CASSFKTGGNEQYF